This TCR beta chain was captured in a study of identical twins' blood T cells. Whole-study findings and limits: Out-of-frame TCRbeta clonotypes reportedly had markedly more similar V usage in twins than unrelated donors. Environmental influences on twin similarity could not be excluded.

Likely shared infections and vaccines: all three twin pairs were reared together. Per germline, CDR1 MNHEY and CDR2 SVGEGT. This CDR3 is 15 amino acids long. Each TCR cDNA library carried sample-specific barcodes on both ends. TCRdb re-called the 5' RACE reads with MiXCR, one entry per CDR3 protein. The table has a few hundred thousand distinct CDR3 sequences, roughly 30% seen once. As to this clonotype: Antigen specificity is unknown. One junction end does not reproduce the germline sequence, and a read error may be involved.

The rearrangement links TRBV6-2 or TRBV6-3 to TRBJ2-1, with 14 bases fitting TRBD2. The receptor was derived from a woman aged 18-49 years in good health. The sequenced material came from PBMCs. The CDR3 region is CAGSRLAGGENEQFF. As DNA, the CDR3 is TGTGCCGGCAGTCGACTAGCGGGAGGGGAAAATGAGCAGTTCTTC.